The rows below give T cell receptor beta chains drawn from one sample of a study of CD8+CD57+ T cells in acquired aplastic anemia. MiXCR was run by TCRdb on the reads, yielding one entry per CDR3 protein. This table holds some 180,000 distinct CDR3 sequences, approximately 46% found once. The sample was sorted CD4+, CD8+, or CD8+CD57+ T cells (not recorded which) from PBMCs. The source is a human donor in good health. CDR3s include the opening cysteine and the closing phenylalanine or tryptophan.

v_call	j_call	cdr3_aa
TRBV29-1	TRBJ1-2	CSAVGYGYTF
TRBV7-6	TRBJ2-7	CASSLDQGLRQAYYEQYF
TRBV9	TRBJ1-1	CASSAQVDTEAFF
TRBV29-1	TRBJ2-1	CSVDLGTEQFF
TRBV11-2	TRBJ2-7	CASSSGTKFYEQYF
TRBV6-6	TRBJ2-5	CASSTVTETQYF
TRBV6-4	TRBJ2-2	CASSEDGNTGELFF
TRBV6-6	TRBJ1-6	CASSYARPSSYNSPLHF
TRBV7-2	TRBJ1-4	CASSFRGRDEKLFF
TRBV9	TRBJ2-7	CASSDRTGTGLYEQYF
TRBV6-1	TRBJ1-1	CASRLTTNTEAFF
TRBV10-3	TRBJ1-2	CAISEDPNYGYTF
TRBV20-1	TRBJ1-6	CSARTGAINNSPLHF
TRBV24-1	TRBJ1-1	CATSDLPPGAVEAFF
TRBV4-1	TRBJ1-5	CASSSGTGERNQPQHF
TRBV2	TRBJ1-5	CASSNDRGGQKPQHF
TRBV19	TRBJ1-5	CASSRGVNQPQHF
TRBV20-1	TRBJ1-2	CSAREDGILCGYTF
TRBV12-3/TRBV12-4	TRBJ2-5	CASTRAGAKETQYF
TRBV18	TRBJ2-5	CASSATSGVETQYF
TRBV18	TRBJ1-2	CASSPPDSSYGYTF
TRBV28	TRBJ1-6	CASSSVQNNSPLHF
TRBV4-1	TRBJ2-7	CASSQTPGSYEQYF
TRBV11-2	TRBJ2-7	CASSQGGAFEQYF
TRBV9	TRBJ1-2	CASSVAPSSGYGYTF
TRBV11-2	TRBJ1-2	CASSLTSRAAYYGYTF
TRBV19	TRBJ1-4	CASSRPGQGLLNEKLFF
TRBV2	TRBJ2-7	CASSERGEVDEQYF
TRBV30	TRBJ2-7	CAWAGASYEQYF
TRBV25-1	TRBJ1-4	CASSMTEGEKLFF
TRBV6-5	TRBJ2-7	CASSYYQGYEQYF
TRBV5-1	TRBJ2-2	CASSTLAGANTGELFF
TRBV5-1	TRBJ1-6	CASSLVPRWRSPLHF
TRBV14	TRBJ1-1	CASSPIGMPNTEAFF
TRBV20-1	TRBJ2-5	CSARDYLAGGEETQYF
TRBV20-1	TRBJ2-7	CSVVNQGLVSYEQYF
TRBV9	TRBJ2-1	CASSVEARYNEQFF
TRBV27	TRBJ2-3	CASSLSFAGADTQYF
TRBV19	TRBJ2-7	CASGTVREQYF
TRBV11-2	TRBJ1-3	CASSFWDTKAPGNTIYF
TRBV27	TRBJ1-2	CASSFSTARTTIGGYTF
TRBV7-2	TRBJ2-5	CASGLGVSQETQYF
TRBV10-3	TRBJ2-1	CATRGAGDNNEQFF
TRBV12-3/TRBV12-4	TRBJ1-3	CASSSGYLQDGNTIYF
TRBV7-3	TRBJ2-1	CASSPGWGNEQFF
TRBV25-1	TRBJ2-1	CASSAGQGGYNEQFF
TRBV20-1	TRBJ2-7	CSARSSYEQYF
TRBV6-5	TRBJ2-6	CASSYLDGNSGANVLTF
TRBV4-3	TRBJ1-2	CASSQDTGQSYGYTF
TRBV24-1	TRBJ1-5	CATGSDQGQPQHF
TRBV5-1	TRBJ2-1	CASSLMDRRLGEQFF
TRBV7-2	TRBJ2-5	CASRPGQGAETQYF
TRBV24-1	TRBJ2-5	CATSARWGPETQYF